One sample yielded the 30 T cell receptor beta chains listed below, sequenced in a study of lymphopenia after photon versus proton radiotherapy. Repertoires were generated with immunoSEQ multiplex PCR, while TCRdb's copy carries only in-frame clones and drops some. The sample has roughly 7,300 clones; about 90% are singletons. The input for sequencing was peripheral blood, taken from a patient treated with photon-based radiotherapy. These receptors were collected from a man in his 60s with cholangiocarcinoma.

The V call is TRBV2, the J call TRBJ2-5; D remains unclear. The V gene's germline CDR1 is SNHLY and CDR2 FYNNEI. The ends were cut back, 0 bases at V and 5 bases at J, with 19 bases in the middle. The CDR3 extends over 17 amino acids. In nucleotides, the CDR3 is TGTGCCAGCAGTGAAGCACCTCGGGCCCGCTTAGGGGAGACCCAGTACTTC. This codes for CASSEAPRARLGETQYF. Full variable domain (remainder filled in from reference TRBV2 and TRBJ2-5): EPEVTQTPSHQVTQMGQEVILRCVPISNHLYFYWYRQILGQKVEFLVSFYNNEISEKSEIFDDQFSVERPDGSNFTLKIRSTKLEDSAMYFCASSEAPRARLGETQYFGPGTRLLVL.

The CDR3 loop reads CASSFTGIEQYF. The CDR3 DNA follows: TGTGCCAGCAGCTTTACAGGGATCGAGCAGTACTTC. The V and J genes are TRBV6-5 and TRBJ2-7, with D possibly matching TRBD1 (6 bases). This CDR3 has 12 amino acids. The V end was cut by 6 bases, the J end by 6 bases, with 12 bases between. Germline loops: CDR1 MNHEY, CDR2 SVGAGI.

The chain carries TRBV5-4 and TRBJ2-1, with 11 bases lining up with TRBD2. With 3 bases clipped from V and 3 bases from J, the junction kept 2 bases outside the gene matches. Per germline, CDR1 SGHNT and CDR2 YYREEE (reference sequence). CDR3 length: 15 amino acids. The CDR3 nucleotides are TGTGCCAGCAGCTCGGGACTAGCGGACTACAATGAGCAGTTCTTC. The encoded protein is CASSSGLADYNEQFF.

V usage is TRBV7-5 and J usage is TRBJ2-5; the D call TRBD1 from the table was never checked on the DNA. TRBJ2-7 explains the end of the DNA better; the J call may be wrong. TRBV7-5 counts as a pseudogene. The CDR3 has 14 amino acids. The CDR3 DNA reads TGTGTCAGAAGAATACACGACAGGGGGGACGAGCAGTACTTC. Translated, it gives CVRRIHDRGDEQYF.

V usage is TRBV28 and J usage is TRBJ2-7, with D hard to call. The CDR3 sequence is 16 residues long. The V gene lost 5 bases and the J gene lost 2 bases, with 19 bases spanning the gap. Germline V gene sequence: CDR1 MDHEN, CDR2 SYDVKM. The CDR3 here is CASSPRTGTITYEQYF. DNA of the CDR3: TGTGCCAGCAGTCCGCGAACCGGAACAATAACCTACGAGCAGTACTTC.

The rearrangement uses TRBV28 and TRBJ1-1; no definite D call. The CDR3 has 11 residues. Trimming took off 5 bases at V and 5 bases at J, with 6 bases between the two ends. Germline CDR1 is MDHEN and CDR2 is SYDVKM. The chain's CDR3 is CASSTRTEAFF. CDR3 sequence (DNA): TGTGCCAGCAGTACCAGGACTGAAGCTTTCTTT.

The chain carries TRBV20-1 and TRBJ1-2, with D hard to call. Trimming shortened V by 3 bases and J by 4 bases, and 6 bases separated the two germline ends. CDR1 and CDR2 (germline): DFQATT, SNEGSKA (reference sequence). The CDR3 is 11 amino acids. The CDR3 DNA follows: TGCAGTGCTAGGGTCACCTATGGCTACACCTTC. Its translation is CSARVTYGYTF.

The V gene is TRBV11-2, the J gene TRBJ1-1; D gene ambiguous. Trimming pared 4 bases from V and 6 bases from J, leaving 12 bases between. The CDR3 contains 13 residues. The V gene's germline CDR1 is SGHAT and CDR2 FQNNGV. CDR3 sequence: CASSSSRTAEAFF. The CDR3 DNA reads TGTGCCAGCAGCTCCTCCCGGACGGCTGAAGCTTTCTTT. Full variable domain (outside the CDR3, taken from reference TRBV11-2 and TRBJ1-1): EAGVAQSPRYKIIEKRQSVAFWCNPISGHATLYWYQQILGQGPKLLIQFQNNGVVDDSQLPKDRFSAERLKGVDSTLKIQPAKLEDSAVYLCASSSSRTAEAFFGQGTRLTVV.

The V call is TRBV5-5, the J call TRBJ2-7; D gene uncertain. V lost 2 bases and J lost 0, with 15 bases in between. CDR1 and CDR2 from the germline V gene are SGHKS and YYEKEE (reference sequence). This CDR3 has 16 residues. DNA of the CDR3: TGTGCCAGCAGCTTCATCCCGGGTCCAAGCTCCTACGAGCAGTACTTC. Translation gives CASSFIPGPSSYEQYF.

The rearrangement links TRBV4-1 to TRBJ2-3; D might be TRBD2 (6 bases). Between the trimmed V and J ends, which lost 4 bases and 0 bases, there was a span of 14 bases. Germline CDR1 is MGHRA and CDR2 is YSYEKL. The CDR3 loop spans 16 amino acids. The CDR3 DNA follows: TGCGCCAGCAGCCCCTTTGGGCGGGGTAGCACAGATACGCAGTATTTT. Protein sequence: CASSPFGRGSTDTQYF.

This rearrangement joins TRBV5-1 to TRBJ2-6, with D unresolved. V was pared by 4 bases and J by 4 bases, with 9 bases between. The CDR3 consists of 14 residues. CDR1 and CDR2 (germline): SGHRS, YFSETQ. The CDR3 spells CASSPEQGANVLTF. The CDR3, as DNA: TGCGCCAGCAGCCCGGAACAAGGGGCCAACGTCCTGACTTTC.

This chain uses TRBV2 with TRBJ2-5; 11 bases align to TRBD2. CDR3 size: 11 residues. V trimming: 4 bases; J trimming: 11 bases; junction bases outside the gene matches: 0. Per germline, CDR1 SNHLY and CDR2 FYNNEI. CDR3 sequence reads: CASSGTSGQYF. The CDR3 region has the DNA TGTGCCAGCAGTGGGACTAGCGGGCAGTACTTC. The full variable domain, with the rest looked up from reference TRBV2 and TRBJ2-5, is EPEVTQTPSHQVTQMGQEVILRCVPISNHLYFYWYRQILGQKVEFLVSFYNNEISEKSEIFDDQFSVERPDGSNFTLKIRSTKLEDSAMYFCASSGTSGQYFGPGTRLLVL.

The rearrangement joins TRBV5-1 to TRBJ1-2; a possible D gene is TRBD1 (6 bases). The germline V and J ends were trimmed by 1 base and 8 bases, with 15 bases remaining between them. The germline V gene encodes CDR1 SGHRS and CDR2 YFSETQ. The CDR3 runs to 14 residues. The CDR3 bases are TGCGCCAGCAGCTTGATTTTACAGGGTGGCGGCTACACCTTC. This encodes CASSLILQGGGYTF.

The CDR3 loop is CASSLQNSGVGADYTF. As DNA, the CDR3 is TGTGCCAGCAGCTTACAAAACTCGGGCGTGGGTGCTGACTACACCTTC. This chain joins TRBV7-8 and TRBJ1-2, with D uncertain. Germline V gene lookup returns CDR1 SGHVS and CDR2 FQNEAQ. This CDR3 spans 16 amino acids. Trimming took off 2 bases at V and 10 bases at J, with 23 bases between the two ends. The full variable domain, with the rest looked up from reference TRBV7-8 and TRBJ1-2, is GAGVSQSPRYKVAKRGQDVALRCDPISGHVSLFWYQQALGQGPEFLTYFQNEAQLDKSGLPSDRFFAERPEGSVSTLKIQRTQQEDSAVYLCASSLQNSGVGADYTFGSGTRLTVV.

This clone has more than one count but fewer than ten. The rearrangement uses TRBV29-1 and TRBJ2-5; 10 nucleotides line up with TRBD2. The CDR3 length is 19 residues. V lost 2 bases to trimming and J lost 2 bases; unmatched junction nucleotides: 17. The germline CDR1 and CDR2 sequences are SQVTM and ANQGSEA. This CDR3 is CSVETPGTSVHTSQETQYF. Written as DNA, the CDR3 is TGCAGCGTTGAAACCCCCGGGACTAGCGTACACACTTCACAAGAGACCCAGTACTTC.

The chain employs TRBV7-6 and TRBJ1-1, with D perhaps TRBD1 (5 bases). The germline V gene has CDR1 SGHVS and CDR2 FNYEAQ. This CDR3 spans 16 amino acids. Trimming shortened V by 0 bases and J by 7 bases, and 18 bases separated the two germline ends. For the CDR3, the DNA is TGTGCCAGCAGCTTAGCGCTAAGTAATGGGGCCGGTGAAGCTTTCTTT. Protein product: CASSLALSNGAGEAFF. Drawing the rest from reference TRBV7-6 and TRBJ1-1, the complete variable domain is GAGVSQSPRYKVTKRGQDVALRCDPISGHVSLYWYRQALGQGPEFLTYFNYEAQQDKSGLPNDRFSAERPEGSISTLTIQRTEQRDSAMYRCASSLALSNGAGEAFFGQGTRLTVV.

The chain is built from TRBV19 and TRBJ2-2; 12 bases are shared with TRBD1. Per germline, CDR1 LNHDA and CDR2 SQIVND (reference sequence). The CDR3 is 18 amino acids. Trimming at V came to 5 bases and at J to 6 bases, leaving 13 bases not matched to a gene. The chain's CDR3 is CASSPAIRDRGPPGELFF. In DNA, the CDR3 is TGTGCCAGTAGTCCCGCAATCCGGGACAGGGGGCCGCCCGGGGAGCTGTTTTTT.

This chain connects TRBV11-2 to TRBJ1-6; D not certain. V was pared by 1 base and J by 0 bases, with 7 bases between. CDR3 length equals 16 residues. Germline V lookup: CDR1 SGHAT, CDR2 FQNNGV. Here the CDR3 reads CASSLGSSSYNSPLHF. The CDR3 coding sequence is TGTGCCAGCAGCTTAGGATCCAGCTCCTATAATTCACCCCTCCACTTT.

This rearrangement joins TRBV2 to TRBJ2-1; no firm D call. Germline loops: CDR1 SNHLY, CDR2 FYNNEI. V was cut by 10 bases and J by 2 bases, with 9 bases left in between. This CDR3 has 12 residues. The CDR3 coding sequence is TGTGCCACGGGCTTTCCCTACAATGAGCAGTTCTTC. Translated, it gives CATGFPYNEQFF.

The chain employs TRBV5-6 and TRBJ1-2; 7 bases agree with TRBD1. Germline V lookup: CDR1 SGHDT, CDR2 YYEEEE. V was clipped by 4 bases and J by 7 bases; unmatched bases: 4. The CDR3 is made up of 12 amino acids. The CDR3 loop reads CASSRDRAGYTF. The CDR3 coding sequence is TGTGCCAGCAGCCGCGACAGGGCTGGCTACACCTTC.

The genes are TRBV10-3 and TRBJ2-7, with no clear D. Trimming took 4 bases from V and 2 from J, leaving 9 bases between them. Germline V CDR1 and CDR2: ENHRY, SYGVKD. CDR3 length: 13 residues. CDR3 sequence reads: CAISVTQAYEQYF. The CDR3 bases are TGTGCCATCAGTGTGACCCAAGCCTACGAGCAGTACTTC.

The chain couples TRBV6-4 to TRBJ2-7; D possibly corresponds to TRBD1 (6 bases). There are 14 residues in the CDR3. CDR1 MRHNA and CDR2 SNTAGT come from the germline V gene. Trimming took off 4 bases at V and 8 bases at J, with 18 bases between the two ends. This chain's CDR3 is CASSVWGPPEQQYF. CDR3 sequence (DNA): TGTGCCAGCAGTGTCTGGGGGCCCCCAGAACAGCAGTACTTC.

This chain connects TRBV4-1 to TRBJ2-5; 7 bases align to TRBD1. Germline loops: CDR1 MGHRA, CDR2 YSYEKL. The length of the CDR3 is 18 residues. Losses at the gene ends were 1 base for V and 5 bases for J; bases not matched to a gene: 16. CDR3 DNA: TGCGCCAGCAGCCAAGGAAACACCCGGGACAGCTCTCTTGAGACCCAGTACTTC. It translates to CASSQGNTRDSSLETQYF.

The sample holds a few counts of this clone. The chain couples TRBV6-6 to TRBJ1-5; 10 bases match TRBD1. The CDR3 consists of 15 residues. Germline lookup yields CDR1 MNHNY and CDR2 SVGAGI (reference sequence). The V gene end was trimmed by 6 bases and the J gene end by 6 bases; junction bases not matched to a gene: 8. The CDR3 DNA sequence: TGTGCCAGCAGATACGGACAGGGGGGGGGTCAGCCCCAGCATTTT. As protein: CASRYGQGGGQPQHF.

This chain links TRBV4-1 with TRBJ2-7, with 10 bases aligning to TRBD1. This CDR3 is 17 amino acids long. The ends lost 3 bases at V and 4 bases at J; junction bases unmatched: 12. Per the germline V gene, CDR1 is MGHRA and CDR2 is YSYEKL. The CDR3 is CASSHQWGQGFAYEQYF. CDR3 nucleotides: TGCGCCAGCAGCCACCAATGGGGACAGGGGTTTGCATACGAGCAGTACTTC.

The chain recombines TRBV9 with TRBJ2-3; a possible D gene is TRBD1 (9 bases). The CDR3 runs to 15 residues. Per the germline V gene, CDR1 is SGDLS and CDR2 is YYNGEE. V was cut by 7 bases and J by 4 bases, with 19 bases left in between. Here the CDR3 DNA reads TGTGCCAGCGTAGCGGGACAGGGTACATCAGATACGCAGTATTTT. Protein sequence: CASVAGQGTSDTQYF. The full variable domain, in which reference TRBV9 and TRBJ2-3 provide the parts outside the CDR3, is DSGVTQTPKHLITATGQRVTLRCSPRSGDLSVYWYQQSLDQGLQFLIQYYNGEERAKGNILERFSAQQFPDLHSELNLSSLELGDSALYFCASVAGQGTSDTQYFGPGTRLTVL.

The chain joins TRBV10-3 to TRBJ2-1; TRBD2 agrees at 10 bases. The V gene end was trimmed by 3 bases and the J gene end by 9 bases; junction bases not matched to a gene: 11. This CDR3 is 16 amino acids long. Germline values: CDR1 ENHRY, CDR2 SYGVKD. Written as DNA, the CDR3 is TGTGCCATCAGTGACATCAGCGGGAGGGCCTCAAGTGAGCAGTTCTTC. The encoded protein is CAISDISGRASSEQFF.

The chain employs TRBV5-1 and TRBJ2-3; 9 positions match TRBD1. The CDR3 covers 15 residues. Germline V gene sequence: CDR1 SGHRS, CDR2 YFSETQ. The trim removed 4 bases at V and 3 bases at J, leaving 6 bases unmatched. The CDR3 reads CASSKPTGGTDTQYF. CDR3 DNA: TGCGCCAGCAGCAAGCCGACAGGGGGGACAGATACGCAGTATTTT.

The V and J genes are TRBV5-1 and TRBJ2-1, with TRBD2 matching over 9 bases. Unmatched junction bases numbered 11, after V lost 4 bases and J lost 9 bases. The CDR3 has 15 residues. CDR1 and CDR2 (germline): SGHRS, YFSETQ. The CDR3 coding sequence is TGCGCCAGCAGCGGTAGCGGGAGTGTTTTGAGTGAGCAGTTCTTC. This translates into CASSGSGSVLSEQFF.

V and J are TRBV5-6 and TRBJ2-3; 7 nucleotides agree with TRBD1. J was trimmed by 4 bases and V by 6 bases; bases with no gene match: 11. CDR3 size: 15 residues. Germline V CDR1 and CDR2: SGHDT, YYEEEE. The CDR3 protein is CASILRQGTSDTQYF. The CDR3 nucleotides read TGTGCCAGCATCCTCCGACAGGGAACATCAGATACGCAGTATTTT.